This T cell receptor beta chain comes out of a study of tumor-infiltrating lymphocytes in primary liver carcinoma (dated by TCRdb to 2017 to 2019). Background for the entire study: Surgical resection was performed in China between late 2015 and early 2016 on five or six patients with histopathologically diagnosed primary liver carcinoma. Of the five patients, three men and two women aged 30 to 69 years, four had hepatocellular carcinoma and one had combined HCC and intrahepatic cholangiocarcinoma. The five patients had tumors staged T1-T3 N0M0, with maximum diameters ranging from about 4.2 to 11 cm. Roughly 3.65 to 7.13 million productive TCRbeta reads were obtained per sample, and no significant difference in read depth was found between tissue types. TCRbeta repertoire sequencing, expression microarrays and whole-exome sequencing were combined in the study across five regions of each liver tumor, with adjacent normal tissue and blood also included. A total of approximately 35 specimens from 5 patients underwent TCRbeta repertoire sequencing, comprising 25 tumor regions, 5 adjacent noncancerous liver tissues and 5 peripheral blood samples. High reproducibility was observed for the technical replicate repertoires, with mean shared-clone rates roughly 0.92 and correlation coefficients above 0.98. Broad study findings and their caveats: Only the TCR beta chain was sequenced, which likely underestimates true repertoire diversity because unpaired alpha chains were not captured. Consistent with antigen-driven expansion, pairs of tumor regions showed higher repertoire overlap (mean around 36%) than either tumor-adjacent pairs (approximately 17%) or tumor-blood pairs (around 14%). Comparison of CD4+ and CD8+ T cell repertoires was precluded by the use of bulk unsorted samples. Compared with blood, tumors had a significantly larger share of the repertoire taken up by the top 250 clones (p = 0.039). Only 4 or 5 patients were included in the study, and the authors note that the findings should be validated in a larger study.

Starting from approximately 500 ng total RNA, TCRbeta-specific cDNA was produced by reverse transcription with a constant-region primer and ProtoScript II reverse transcriptase. TCRbeta libraries were built with three nested multiplex PCR rounds, a slightly modified ARM-PCR procedure. Sample barcodes and Illumina adapters were added in a final 25-cycle PCR using Deep VentR polymerase. Amplicons of 200-500 bp were gel-purified with a QIAquick gel extraction kit before sequencing. The TCRbeta amplicons were sequenced with 250-bp paired-end reads on an Illumina HiSeq 2500. The original methods were these. Quality trimming of reads was performed with Trimmomatic v0.33, and paired reads were merged with FLASH v1.2.11 so that full CDR3 sequences could be recovered. MiGEC v1.2.1b assigned V, D and J germline segments to the rearranged TCRbeta sequences. VDJtools v1.0.0 computed clonotype statistics and Shannon-Wiener diversity indices. To cut down on sampling bias, every analysis after diversity analysis relied on just the 250 most abundant clonotypes from each sample. TCRdb ran its own pipeline on the public reads, namely fastp trimming at Q25 and MiXCR clone calling, and kept in-frame beta chains. Each CDR3 protein gets just one entry, which takes the most common genes and DNA from the rows behind it. The V and J calls, along with clone size, are taken from TCRdb and not from the paper's own processing. The sample contains about 180,000 distinct CDR3 sequences, roughly 60% of them found a single time. The ten biggest clones cover 65% to 80% of the sample.

Blood RNA was extracted from unsorted whole blood using TRIzol reagent, and germline DNA was obtained with the DNeasy Blood & Tissue kit. At the time of sampling, the patients had chronic HBV infection and had not received any treatment. Before surgery, roughly 3.7 milliliters of peripheral blood were collected into K2EDTA tubes. With regard to this clonotype: There is no known antigen for this receptor. No base quality values were provided; no much bigger clone lies one nucleotide off.

The material sequenced was peripheral blood. The sequence came from a man in his forties with primary liver carcinoma and hepatitis B virus infection.

The CDR3 amino acid sequence is: CASSPPGGVPDTQYF. In nucleotide form, the sequence is TGTGCCAGCTCCCCCCCGGGAGGGGTCCCAGATACGCAGTATTTT. The chain couples TRBV19 to TRBJ2-3, with 8 junctional bases fitting TRBD2. The CDR3, from cysteine to phenylalanine, totals 15 residues. Of all the DNA, just the CDR3 is kept, 45 bases in frame from base 1. CDR1 and CDR2, per the germline V gene (reference sequence), are LNHDA and SQIVND. Here V drops 9 bases and J drops 4 bases, and the junction holds 12 bases not matched to any gene. Beyond the CDR3, the reference TRBV19 and TRBJ2-3 genes provide the residues; the full variable domain reads: DGGITQSPKYLFRKEGQNVTLSCEQNLNHDAMYWYRQDPGQGLRLIYYSQIVNDFQKGDIAEGYSVSREKKESFPLTVTSAQKNPTAFYLCASSPPGGVPDTQYFGPGTRLTVL.